A selection of T cell receptor beta chains follows, all from one sample in a study of blood T cells in healthy people across ages. MiXCR, applied by TCRdb to the 5' RACE reads, yields one record per CDR3 protein. Of around 1,100,000 distinct CDR3 sequences in the sample, about two fifths were seen once. Sequences were obtained from blood. The receptors originated from a man younger than 35 in good health. The CDR3 runs from the conserved cysteine through the conserved F or W. A D gene is named only where the DNA matches it firmly. Rows give clone size only sometimes, using once, few, many, or a class for an expanded clone.

-	TRBV10-3	few	TRBJ1-2	TGTGCCATCAGTTACAGGAGAGGGGAGGACTATGGCTACACCTTC	CAISYRRGEDYGYTF
-	TRBV6-6	few	TRBJ1-2	TGTGCCAGCAGTTACTCGAATGGGGGGGAGGGCTACACCTTC	CASSYSNGGEGYTF
TRBD2	TRBV13	few	TRBJ2-4	TGTGCCAGCAGCTCCCGGGGGGAAAACATTCAGTACTTC	CASSSRGENIQYF
TRBD2	TRBV29-1	-	TRBJ2-1	TGCAGCGTTGTGGCGCTAGCGGGGGGAATCTCCTACAATGAGCAGTTCTTC	CSVVALAGGISYNEQFF
-	TRBV7-9	many	TRBJ2-3	TGTGCCAGCAGCTTAGGTACAGATAGCACAGATACGCAGTATTTT	CASSLGTDSTDTQYF
-	TRBV12-5	-	TRBJ1-6	TGTGCTAGTGCGGGACAATCGATATCACCCCTCCACTTT	CASAGQSISPLHF
-	TRBV6-2/TRBV6-3	-	TRBJ1-2	TGTGCCAGCAGTTCACACGACCGGGACTATGGCTACACCTTC	CASSSHDRDYGYTF
TRBD1	TRBV28	few	TRBJ1-2	TGTGCCAGCAGTTTAGTGAGGGGTAAGGAGGCCTCCGGGACAGGGAGATTCTCAGGCTACACCTTC	CASSLVRGKEASGTGRFSGYTF
-	TRBV6-5	-	TRBJ2-5	TGTGCCGCTAAGCAGGGAAGGGTAGGAGAGACCCAGTACTTC	CAAKQGRVGETQYF
TRBD1	TRBV6-2/TRBV6-3	few	TRBJ1-5	TGTGCCAGCAGTCGCCGGGACAGGTCGCAGCCCCAGCATTTT	CASSRRDRSQPQHF
-	TRBV20-1	-	TRBJ2-7	TGCAGTGCTACGGTGGCAGAGAAGGCCCAGTACTTC	CSATVAEKAQYF
TRBD1	TRBV12-3/TRBV12-4	few	TRBJ1-2	TGTGCCAGCAGTTCTGACAGGGTACCTTATGGCTACACCTTC	CASSSDRVPYGYTF
TRBD1	TRBV29-1	-	TRBJ1-2	TGCAGCGTTGAAGGAAAAAAAACAGGGGTTGGCTACACCTTC	CSVEGKKTGVGYTF
-	TRBV9	-	TRBJ2-7	TGTGCCAGCAGCGTAGGACGGGACGGCATCTACGAGCAGTACTTC	CASSVGRDGIYEQYF
-	TRBV10-3	few	TRBJ2-7	TGTGCCATCGGTCCACCCACTCGCTCCTACGAGCAGTACTTC	CAIGPPTRSYEQYF
TRBD2	TRBV3-1	-	TRBJ2-1	TGTGCCTACGGGCGGGAGCAGGGCACTGAGCAGTTCTTC	CAYGREQGTEQFF
-	TRBV7-6	-	TRBJ1-1	TGTGCCAGCAGCTTAGAATGGGTGCAGGGTGAAGCTTTCTTT	CASSLEWVQGEAFF
TRBD1	TRBV7-9	-	TRBJ1-1	TGTGCCAGCAACAAAATTGGACAGGGGGCCGAGAACACTGAAGCTTTCTTT	CASNKIGQGAENTEAFF
TRBD1	TRBV5-1	-	TRBJ1-1	TGCGCCAGCTGGGGACAGGAGAGCACTGAAGCTTTCTTT	CASWGQESTEAFF
-	TRBV9	-	TRBJ1-1	TGTGCCAGCAGCGTAGAGAGGGTCACTGAAGCTTTCTTT	CASSVERVTEAFF
-	TRBV25-1	few	TRBJ1-1	TGTGCCAGCAGGGACGACAGACTGAACACTGAAGCTTTCTTT	CASRDDRLNTEAFF
-	TRBV6-5	-	TRBJ2-2	TGTGCCAGCAGGTTACGGGGGAACACCGGGGAGCTGTTTTTT	CASRLRGNTGELFF
-	TRBV27	few	TRBJ2-1	TGTGCCAGCAGTTTTCTTCCCAGCAATGAGCAGTTCTTC	CASSFLPSNEQFF
-	TRBV20-1	-	TRBJ2-3	TGCAGTGCCAAGGATTTGGGGGCAGATACGCAGTATTTT	CSAKDLGADTQYF
TRBD1	TRBV14	few	TRBJ2-2	TGTGCCAGCAGCCAAGTAACAGGGGGCCCCGGGGAGCTGTTTTTT	CASSQVTGGPGELFF
TRBD1	TRBV12-5	-	TRBJ2-7	TGTGCTAGTGGCCGGACAGGAGGCGGGTACAATGAGCAGTACTTC	CASGRTGGGYNEQYF
-	TRBV29-1	once	TRBJ2-3	TGCAGCGTAGAACCGGGACTCGGAGATACGCAGTATTTT	CSVEPGLGDTQYF
-	TRBV29-1	-	TRBJ1-1	TGCAGCGTTGATTACAGGGTTTACGTGAACACTGAAGCTTTCTTT	CSVDYRVYVNTEAFF
TRBD1	TRBV29-1	few	TRBJ2-2	TGCAGCGCTACCTCCCGGGACAGCTCGAACACCGGGGAGCTGTTTTTT	CSATSRDSSNTGELFF
-	TRBV20-1	few	TRBJ2-4	TGCAGTGCTCCGAACCCACGGGAGATGGTAAACATTCAGTACTTC	CSAPNPREMVNIQYF
-	TRBV2	-	TRBJ1-3	TGTGCCAGCAGCCGCGACAGGGGAAACACCATATATTTT	CASSRDRGNTIYF
TRBD2	TRBV20-1	few	TRBJ2-1	TGCAGTGCTAGAGCCGGGACTAGCGTTGCCGAGCAGTTCTTC	CSARAGTSVAEQFF
-	TRBV6-1	-	TRBJ1-2	TGTGCCAGCAGTGGTGCAGACTATGGCCACACCTTC	CASSGADYGHTF
-	TRBV14	once	TRBJ2-7	TGTGCCAGCAGCCAAGCACGAGGGCTAGTTGCCGAGCAGTACTTC	CASSQARGLVAEQYF
-	TRBV7-8	-	TRBJ2-2	TGTGCCAGCAGCTTAGGAGGATACAGGTTATCCACCGGGGAGCTGTTTTTT	CASSLGGYRLSTGELFF
TRBD1	TRBV6-2/TRBV6-3	-	TRBJ1-2	TGTGCCAGCAGTCCTCGCGGGGGGACAGGGGTAGCTAACTATGGCTACACCTTC	CASSPRGGTGVANYGYTF
TRBD2	TRBV9	few	TRBJ2-3	TGTGCCAGCAGCGTAGAGCGGGGGGGCAGCACAGATACGCAGTATTTT	CASSVERGGSTDTQYF
TRBD1	TRBV6-1	-	TRBJ1-1	TGTGCCAGCACCGATACCTGGGACAGGGTTATCGACATGAACACTGAAGCTTTCTTT	CASTDTWDRVIDMNTEAFF
TRBD1	TRBV5-6	-	TRBJ2-1	TGTGCCAGCAGCGTGCCTGACAGGGGAGTTAATGAGCAGTTCTTC	CASSVPDRGVNEQFF
-	TRBV6-5	-	TRBJ2-3	TGTGCCAGCAGTTACTATCTGTCGCGGGATACGCAGTATTTT	CASSYYLSRDTQYF
-	TRBV20-1	-	TRBJ2-7	TGCAGTGCTACCTTAGGTACCTTCTCCGAGCAGTACTTC	CSATLGTFSEQYF
TRBD1	TRBV7-9	few	TRBJ2-6	TGTGCCAGCAGCTTACGCCTTTGGGGACAGGGGGAGCTAAAGGCCAACGTCCTGACTTTC	CASSLRLWGQGELKANVLTF
-	TRBV7-2	-	TRBJ2-4	TGTACCAGCAGCGAACAGATCAAAAACATTCAGTACTTC	CTSSEQIKNIQYF
TRBD1	TRBV12-3/TRBV12-4	few	TRBJ2-1	TGTGCCAGCAGTCGGACAGGGTCGACCTACAATGAGCAGTTCTTC	CASSRTGSTYNEQFF
-	TRBV2	-	TRBJ2-7	TGTGCCAGCAGTGAAGCGGGATACGAGCAGTACTTC	CASSEAGYEQYF
TRBD1	TRBV6-2/TRBV6-3	few	TRBJ2-1	TGTGCCAGCAGTTCTTGGACAGGTGGGGGACAGAATGAGCAGTTCTTC	CASSSWTGGGQNEQFF
-	TRBV20-1	few	TRBJ1-2	TGCAGTGCTAGAGACAGGGGTGGAGGCTACACCTTC	CSARDRGGGYTF
-	TRBV10-3	few	TRBJ2-2	TGTGCCATCAATCCCGGCGCGAACACCGGGGAGCTGTTTTTT	CAINPGANTGELFF
TRBD2	TRBV7-2	-	TRBJ2-1	TGTGCCAGCAGCTTAAAAGCGGGGGGGCCGGATGAGCAGTTCTTC	CASSLKAGGPDEQFF
-	TRBV7-2	many	TRBJ2-5	TGTGCCAGCAGCCCCGACAGGCAAGAGACCCAGTACTTC	CASSPDRQETQYF
-	TRBV20-1	-	TRBJ1-2	TGCAGTGCTAGGATGGTGGGGATCGGCTACACCTTC	CSARMVGIGYTF